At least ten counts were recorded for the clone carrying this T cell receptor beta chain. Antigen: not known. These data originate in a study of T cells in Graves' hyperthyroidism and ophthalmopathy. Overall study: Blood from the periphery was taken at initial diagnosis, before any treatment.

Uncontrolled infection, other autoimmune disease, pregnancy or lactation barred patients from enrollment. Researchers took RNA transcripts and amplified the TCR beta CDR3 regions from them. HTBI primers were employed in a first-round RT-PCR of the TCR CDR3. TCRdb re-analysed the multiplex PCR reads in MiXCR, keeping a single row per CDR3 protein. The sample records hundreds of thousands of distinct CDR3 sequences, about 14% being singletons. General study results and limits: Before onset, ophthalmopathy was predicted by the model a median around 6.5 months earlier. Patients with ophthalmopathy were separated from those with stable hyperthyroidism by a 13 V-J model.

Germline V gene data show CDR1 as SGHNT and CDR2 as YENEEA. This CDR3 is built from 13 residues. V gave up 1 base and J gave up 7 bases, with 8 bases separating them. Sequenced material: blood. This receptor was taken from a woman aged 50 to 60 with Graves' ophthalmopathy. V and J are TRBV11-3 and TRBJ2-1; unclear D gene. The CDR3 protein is CASSLVTLNEQFF. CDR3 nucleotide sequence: TGTGCCAGCAGCTTAGTGACTTTAAATGAGCAGTTCTTC.